The rows below give T cell receptor beta chains drawn from one sample of a study of T cell repertoires in cytomegalovirus infection. What these receptors recognize is not known. TCRdb re-derived calls from the reads in MiXCR, one entry per CDR3 protein. The table records 250,000 to 300,000 distinct CDR3 sequences, approximately 22% of them present only once. Source: cultured PBMCs, taken from culture after CMV antigen stimulation. The receptors were gathered from a human donor in good health (CMV status not recorded). Some clones in this sample may be carry-over from other donors' samples. CDR3s include the opening cysteine and the closing phenylalanine or tryptophan. The order of the fields is clone size, J gene, V gene, D gene, CDR3 protein, CDR3 DNA. D genes are given only for firm matches. The listing skips clone size in some rows; elsewhere it reads once, few, many or a size class.

clone_size: .
j_call: TRBJ1-5
v_call: TRBV6-2/TRBV6-3
d_call: .
cdr3_aa: CASSYSKGSLYSNQPQHF
cdr3_nt: TGTGCCAGCAGTTACTCGAAGGGCAGCTTATATAGCAATCAGCCCCAGCATTTT

clone_size: few
j_call: TRBJ2-7
v_call: TRBV6-6
d_call: TRBD2
cdr3_aa: CASSYWAGDRYEQYF
cdr3_nt: TGTGCCAGCAGTTACTGGGCGGGAGACCGCTACGAGCAGTACTTC

clone_size: .
j_call: TRBJ1-2
v_call: TRBV4-3
d_call: TRBD1
cdr3_aa: CASSQDQGAGYGYTF
cdr3_nt: TGCGCCAGCAGCCAAGATCAGGGGGCGGGGTATGGCTACACCTTC

clone_size: many
j_call: TRBJ1-3
v_call: TRBV7-2
d_call: .
cdr3_aa: CASSKGGSSGNTIYF
cdr3_nt: TGTGCCAGCAGCAAAGGAGGGTCTTCTGGAAACACCATATATTTT

clone_size: .
j_call: TRBJ1-2
v_call: TRBV7-9
d_call: .
cdr3_aa: CASSLGGNNYGYTF
cdr3_nt: TGTGCCAGCAGCTTAGGCGGCAATAACTATGGCTACACCTTC

clone_size: few
j_call: TRBJ2-1
v_call: TRBV4-2
d_call: TRBD2
cdr3_aa: CASSQERETYNEQFF
cdr3_nt: TGTGCCAGCAGCCAAGAGCGGGAGACCTACAATGAGCAGTTCTTC

clone_size: few
j_call: TRBJ2-5
v_call: TRBV6-2/TRBV6-3
d_call: .
cdr3_aa: CASSYGGAQETQYF
cdr3_nt: TGTGCCAGCAGTTACGGGGGGGCCCAAGAGACCCAGTACTTC

clone_size: many
j_call: TRBJ2-3
v_call: TRBV7-3
d_call: .
cdr3_aa: CASSSGPWGDTQYF
cdr3_nt: TGTGCCAGCAGTTCGGGGCCTTGGGGAGATACGCAGTATTTT

clone_size: .
j_call: TRBJ1-6
v_call: TRBV19
d_call: .
cdr3_aa: CASSLNTAKDSPLHF
cdr3_nt: TGTGCCAGTAGTTTGAACACGGCGAAGGATTCACCCCTCCACTTT

clone_size: few
j_call: TRBJ2-2
v_call: TRBV6-1
d_call: TRBD2
cdr3_aa: CASRREGRLIHTGELFF
cdr3_nt: TGTGCCAGCAGGCGGGAGGGCCGACTTATTCACACCGGGGAGCTGTTTTTT

clone_size: few
j_call: TRBJ1-6
v_call: TRBV9
d_call: .
cdr3_aa: CASSVGPGSGDSPLHF
cdr3_nt: TGTGCCAGCAGCGTAGGCCCAGGGTCGGGGGATTCACCCCTCCACTTT